Listed here are 14 T cell receptor beta chains from one sample, sequenced in a study of blood T cell repertoires in COVID-19. The data were produced by immunoSEQ multiplex PCR, yet TCRdb's version contains in-frame clones alone and is incomplete. The table records fewer than 75,000 clones, roughly 84% of them present only once. Source material: peripheral blood. All receptors derive from a man in his 70s with acute or convalescent COVID-19.

The genes are TRBV27 and TRBJ1-2; D possibly corresponds to TRBD1 (5 bases). Germline CDR1 reads MNHEY; CDR2 reads SMNVEV (reference sequence). This CDR3 comprises 15 residues. The V end was cut by 2 bases, the J end by 1 base, with 11 bases between. The CDR3 sequence: CASSLSQGNNYGYTF. DNA of the CDR3: TGTGCCAGCAGTTTAAGCCAGGGAAATAACTATGGCTACACCTTC.

The chain carries TRBV21-1 and TRBJ2-5; TRBD2 is the table's D call, not checked against the DNA. TRBV21-1 is listed as a pseudogene. CDR3 length equals 16 residues. In DNA, the CDR3 is TGTGCCAGCAGCAAAGCGGAGCGGGGGGGCCAAGAGACCCAGTACTTC. It codes for CASSKAERGGQETQYF.

The V and J genes are TRBV7-9 and TRBJ1-4; 9 positions match TRBD1. The V segment lost 5 bases and the J segment 6 bases; nucleotides outside the gene matches: 7. The CDR3 consists of 15 residues. Germline CDR1 and CDR2: SEHNR and FQNEAQ (reference sequence). CDR3 region: CASSPSDRGYEKLFF. Here the CDR3 DNA reads TGTGCCAGCAGCCCCTCGGACAGGGGTTATGAAAAACTGTTTTTT.

The V call is TRBV15, the J call TRBJ2-7; 10 bases are shared with TRBD1. CDR3 length: 15 residues. CDR1 is LNHNV, CDR2 YYDKDF, per germline (reference sequence). The trim removed 0 bases at V and 3 bases at J, leaving 2 bases unmatched. CDR3 DNA: TGTGCCACCAGCAGAGATAGGGACAGGGGCTACGAGCAGTACTTC. Amino acids: CATSRDRDRGYEQYF.

CDR3 coding DNA: TGCGCCAGCAGCGGGGCGGACTATGGCTACACCTTC. It codes for CASSGADYGYTF. J is TRBJ1-2 and V is TRBV4-3, with D possibly being TRBD1 (5 bases). Trimming took off 5 bases at V and 3 bases at J, with 7 bases between the two ends. CDR3 length equals 12 residues. Germline CDR1 LGHNA, CDR2 YSLEER.

The CDR3 bases are TGCGCCAGCAGGGGGACCTGGGCGGGAGATGAAAAACTGTTTTTT. Translated, it gives CASRGTWAGDEKLFF. The chain has TRBV10-2 and TRBJ1-4; maybe TRBD1 (5 bases). CDR3 length: 15 amino acids. V was trimmed by 6 bases and J by 6 bases, leaving 17 bases between them. Germline loops: CDR1 WSHSY, CDR2 SAAADI.

This chain connects TRBV7-8 to TRBJ1-5, with a possible D match to TRBD1 (5 bases). V shed 2 bases and J shed 2 bases, with 10 bases lying between them. The germline V gene encodes CDR1 SGHVS and CDR2 FQNEAQ. This CDR3 contains 15 residues. CDR3: CASSLRGDGNQPQHF. In DNA form, the CDR3 reads TGTGCCAGCAGCTTAAGGGGTGATGGCAATCAGCCCCAGCATTTT.

The V call is TRBV7-2, the J call TRBJ2-3; D is possibly TRBD1 (6 bases). Germline V gene data show CDR1 as SGHTA and CDR2 as FQGNSA. The length of the CDR3 is 14 residues. V was clipped by 3 bases and J by 2 bases, with 9 bases between them. The CDR3 loop is CASSLDRTTDTQYF. CDR3 bases: TGTGCCAGCAGCTTGGACAGAACCACAGATACGCAGTATTTT.

A few counts support this clone. V and J are TRBV30 and TRBJ2-7; D might be TRBD2 (5 bases). The V end was cut by 8 bases, the J end by 2 bases, with 13 bases between. Germline lookup yields CDR1 GTSNPN and CDR2 SVGIG (reference sequence). This CDR3 has 12 residues. The CDR3 nucleotides read TGTGCCAGCCGAGGGATGGCCTACGAGCAGTACTTC. Its translation is CASRGMAYEQYF.

The CDR3 region has the DNA TGTGCCAGCAGCTCCGCCTTGAGTTACGAGCAGTACTTC. Translated, it gives CASSSALSYEQYF. The chain uses TRBV7-8 and TRBJ2-7; no definite D call. Germline CDR1 and CDR2: SGHVS and FQNEAQ. Deletions cut 4 bases from V and 4 bases from J, with 11 bases between. CDR3 length equals 13 residues.

The J gene is TRBJ1-1, the V gene TRBV6-5; TRBD1 agrees at 7 bases. Germline loops: CDR1 MNHEY, CDR2 SVGAGI. The V segment lost 10 bases and the J segment 5 bases; nucleotides outside the gene matches: 7. This CDR3 has 12 residues. CDR3 nucleotides: TGTGCCATCTACAGGGGTGGAACTGAAGCTTTCTTT. Translation gives CAIYRGGTEAFF.

The chain recombines TRBV3-1 (or the pseudogene TRBV3-2) with TRBJ1-1, with 9 bases identical to TRBD1. Germline CDR1 reads LGHDT; CDR2 reads YNNKEL (reference sequence). The CDR3 loop spans 16 amino acids. The V gene end was trimmed by 1 base and the J gene end by 6 bases; junction bases not matched to a gene: 9. This chain's CDR3 is CASSQVTWDRAAEAFF. CDR3 nucleotides: TGTGCCAGCAGCCAAGTGACTTGGGACAGGGCGGCTGAAGCTTTCTTT.

The chain joins TRBV19 to TRBJ1-6, with D uncertain. The germline V gene encodes CDR1 LNHDA and CDR2 SQIVND (reference sequence). V lost 6 bases and J 0 bases, leaving 15 bases between the germline ends. This CDR3 region has 17 residues. The CDR3 here is CASSPTVRSSYNSPLHF. The CDR3 region has the DNA TGTGCCAGTAGCCCGACGGTTCGGAGCTCCTATAATTCACCCCTCCACTTT. Combining the CDR3 with reference TRBV19 and TRBJ1-6 gives the whole variable domain DGGITQSPKYLFRKEGQNVTLSCEQNLNHDAMYWYRQDPGQGLRLIYYSQIVNDFQKGDIAEGYSVSREKKESFPLTVTSAQKNPTAFYLCASSPTVRSSYNSPLHFGNGTRLTVT.

The chain combines TRBV7-3 with TRBJ2-7, with 10 bases fitting TRBD1. Per the germline V gene, CDR1 is SGHTA and CDR2 is FQGTGA. The CDR3 length is 17 residues. The V gene end was trimmed by 2 bases and the J gene end by 4 bases; junction bases not matched to a gene: 11. The CDR3 loop is CASSLVPLDRGRYEQYF. In DNA, the CDR3 is TGTGCCAGCAGCTTAGTCCCTTTGGACAGGGGGAGATACGAGCAGTACTTC.